The 4 T cell receptor beta chains in this list originate from one sample, sequenced in a study of blood T cell repertoires in COVID-19. Data came from immunoSEQ multiplex PCR; TCRdb stores just in-frame clones and leaves some out. Found here are hundreds of thousands of clones, around 90% of them singletons; the top ten hold roughly 10%. The sample consisted of peripheral blood. The receptors were gathered from a woman in her 70s with COVID-19, enrolled during active disease.

V and J are TRBV5-5 and TRBJ1-2, with no clear D. V gave up 5 bases and J gave up 0 bases, with 11 bases separating them. The CDR3 is 14 residues long. Germline V CDR1 and CDR2: SGHKS, YYEKEE (reference sequence). DNA of the CDR3: TGTGCCAGCAGTCAATACGGAGCTAACTATGGCTACACCTTC. Translated: CASSQYGANYGYTF.

The genes are TRBV5-1 and TRBJ2-6; 8 bases map to TRBD2. The CDR3 runs 17 residues. The germline gives CDR1 SGHRS, CDR2 YFSETQ. J was trimmed by 1 base and V by 0 bases; bases with no gene match: 3. This CDR3 reads CASSLEGLDSGANVLTF. CDR3 bases: TGCGCCAGCAGCTTGGAGGGACTAGATTCTGGGGCCAACGTCCTGACTTTC.

The chain employs TRBV11-3 and TRBJ2-3, with 9 nucleotides matching TRBD2. With 2 bases clipped from V and 4 bases from J, the junction kept 7 bases outside the gene matches. The CDR3 totals 16 residues. Germline CDR1 SGHNT, CDR2 YENEEA. This CDR3 reads CASSLPREGGADTQYF. The CDR3 DNA sequence: TGTGCCAGCAGCTTACCGCGGGAGGGCGGCGCAGATACGCAGTATTTT.

The V and J genes are TRBV24-1 and TRBJ1-2; the match to TRBD1 covers 9 bases. Germline CDR1 and CDR2: KGHDR and SFDVKD. The length of the CDR3 is 12 residues. Germline trimming cut 6 bases from V and 7 bases from J; bases unmatched to any gene: 2. The CDR3: CATSTGGGGYTF. CDR3 nucleotide sequence: TGTGCCACCAGTACAGGGGGCGGTGGCTACACCTTC.